The present T cell receptor beta chain was sequenced within a study of shared clonotypes between healthy human individuals. The protocol was immunoSEQ multiplex PCR, while the TCRdb copy is restricted to in-frame clones and leaves out a portion. Of hundreds of thousands of clones in the sample, around 95% were seen once. This CDR3 contains 13 residues. Trimming took off 8 bases at V and 5 bases at J, with 12 bases between the two ends. Per the germline V gene, CDR1 is LNHDA and CDR2 is SQIVND (reference sequence). Naive CD8 cells comprised CD45RO-negative, CCR7-positively selected cells, excluding terminally differentiated effector memory CD45RA+ cells. All donors were Caucasian adults living in Nashville, Tennessee.

V is TRBV19 and J is TRBJ2-2; D is undetermined. The clonotype comes from a woman in her thirties in good health. Material for sequencing was naive CD8+ T cells sorted from blood. The CDR3 loop reads CASEAVWTGELFF. The DNA for the CDR3 is TGTGCCAGTGAGGCGGTGTGGACCGGGGAGCTGTTTTTT. The full variable domain, in which reference TRBV19 and TRBJ2-2 provide the parts outside the CDR3, is DGGITQSPKYLFRKEGQNVTLSCEQNLNHDAMYWYRQDPGQGLRLIYYSQIVNDFQKGDIAEGYSVSREKKESFPLTVTSAQKNPTAFYLCASEAVWTGELFFGEGSRLTVL.